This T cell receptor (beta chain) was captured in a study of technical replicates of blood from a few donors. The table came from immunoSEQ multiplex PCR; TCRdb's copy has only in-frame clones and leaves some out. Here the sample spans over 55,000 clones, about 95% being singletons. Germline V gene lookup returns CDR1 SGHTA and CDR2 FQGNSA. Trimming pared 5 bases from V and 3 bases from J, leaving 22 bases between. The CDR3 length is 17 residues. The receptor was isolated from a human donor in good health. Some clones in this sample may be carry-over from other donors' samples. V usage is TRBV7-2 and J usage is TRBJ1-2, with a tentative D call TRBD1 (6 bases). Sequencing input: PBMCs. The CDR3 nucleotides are TGTGCCAGCAGCAAACAGCGGGGTCCGGGGGCAGACTATGGCTACACCTTC. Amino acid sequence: CASSKQRGPGADYGYTF.